Below are 18 T cell receptor beta chains sequenced from a single sample in a study of neoadjuvant nivolumab and ipilimumab in lung cancer. Generated by immunoSEQ multiplex PCR, the TCRdb table keeps only in-frame clones and is missing some. The table shows some 50,000 clones, with roughly 89% occurring only once. The input for sequencing was blood, taken before neoadjuvant nivolumab, alone or with ipilimumab. Receptor source: an adult with non-small cell lung cancer. Some clones in this sample may be carry-over from other donors' samples.

The V and J genes are TRBV5-1 and TRBJ2-1; D remains unclear. This CDR3 comprises 14 residues. The germline gives CDR1 SGHRS, CDR2 YFSETQ. V shed 1 base and J shed 5 bases, with 10 bases lying between them. The CDR3 sequence: CASSLLGFDNEQFF. The DNA for the CDR3 is TGCGCCAGCAGCTTGTTGGGTTTCGACAATGAGCAGTTCTTC.

The chain links TRBV19 to TRBJ2-5, with TRBD2 as a possible D gene (6 bases). Per germline, CDR1 LNHDA and CDR2 SQIVND (reference sequence). V was pared by 9 bases and J by 4 bases, with 18 bases between. This CDR3 contains 14 residues. CDR3 region: CASQPATSRETQYF. For the CDR3, the DNA is TGTGCCAGCCAACCTGCGACTAGTAGAGAGACCCAGTACTTC.

The chain couples TRBV9 to TRBJ2-1, with 9 nucleotides matching TRBD2. Trimming at V came to 0 bases and at J to 6 bases, leaving 1 base not matched to a gene. The CDR3 contains 14 residues. The germline gives CDR1 SGDLS, CDR2 YYNGEE. CDR3 protein: CASSVVSGSNEQFF. CDR3 in DNA: TGTGCCAGCAGCGTAGTTAGCGGGAGCAATGAGCAGTTCTTC.

This chain links TRBV5-1 with TRBJ2-1, with D possibly matching TRBD1 (6 bases). CDR1 is SGHRS and CDR2 is YFSETQ in the germline V gene. The CDR3 has 16 residues. Trimming cost V 4 bases and J 9 bases, with 23 bases left between them. CDR3 residues: CASSGTTRQDGREQFF. The CDR3 nucleotides are TGCGCCAGCAGCGGAACGACAAGACAGGATGGGCGTGAGCAGTTCTTC.

This chain links TRBV5-4 with TRBJ2-7; possibly TRBD2 for D (6 bases). V was trimmed by 4 bases and J by 3 bases, leaving 20 bases between them. This CDR3 has 16 amino acids. In germline, CDR1 is SGHNT, CDR2 YYREEE (reference sequence). The CDR3 spells CASSIPSSGLDYEQYF. The DNA of the CDR3 is TGTGCCAGCAGCATTCCTAGCAGCGGGCTTGACTACGAGCAGTACTTC.

This clone has only one observation. The chain links TRBV7-9 to TRBJ2-7; tentatively, D is TRBD2 (5 bases). This CDR3 region has 15 residues. V lost 3 bases and J 3 bases, leaving 15 bases between the germline ends. Germline V gene lookup returns CDR1 SEHNR and CDR2 FQNEAQ (reference sequence). CDR3 amino acids: CASSLDDWTGYEQYF. CDR3 sequence (DNA): TGTGCCAGCAGCTTGGACGACTGGACTGGCTACGAGCAGTACTTC.

V usage is TRBV11-2 and J usage is TRBJ1-2; D call uncertain. From germline, CDR1 is SGHAT and CDR2 FQNNGV. The CDR3 is 14 amino acids. Trimming stripped 5 bases from V and 4 bases from J, with 14 bases between. The chain's CDR3 is CASSRTAGRYGYTF. The CDR3 nucleotides are TGTGCCAGCAGCAGAACAGCCGGTCGCTATGGCTACACCTTC.

V gene TRBV7-2 combines with J gene TRBJ2-7, with D possibly being TRBD2 (6 bases). Trimming stripped 5 bases from V and 2 bases from J, with 7 bases between. Per the germline V gene, CDR1 is SGHTA and CDR2 is FQGNSA. This CDR3 region has 12 residues. In DNA, the CDR3 is TGTGCCAGCAGCGAGCGGGCCTACGAGCAGTACTTC. It specifies CASSERAYEQYF.

The rearrangement joins TRBV2 to TRBJ2-7; D possibly corresponds to TRBD1 (5 bases). V lost 7 bases and J 7 bases, leaving 17 bases between the germline ends. The CDR3 contains 13 residues. The V gene's germline CDR1 is SNHLY and CDR2 FYNNEI. CDR3 nucleotides: TGTGCCAGCAAGGACACGGAACTGACGGAGCAGTACTTC. It specifies CASKDTELTEQYF.

V usage is TRBV7-9 and J usage is TRBJ2-1, with 9 positions matching TRBD2. V shed 4 bases and J 11 bases; nucleotides not matched to a gene: 6. This CDR3 spans 13 amino acids. The germline gives CDR1 SEHNR, CDR2 FQNEAQ (reference sequence). In DNA form, the CDR3 reads TGTGCCAGCAGCTCGGTAGCGGGAGTAAAGCAGTTCTTC. Residues: CASSSVAGVKQFF.

This clone was counted a single time. The J gene is TRBJ1-1, the V gene TRBV7-2; 7 nucleotides line up with TRBD1. This CDR3 has 14 amino acids. CDR1 and CDR2 from the germline V gene are SGHTA and FQGNSA. The V and J ends lost 4 bases and 4 bases, in that order; junction bases with no gene match: 6. The DNA of the CDR3 is TGTGCCAGCAGCTCCCGCAGGGGGGGCACTGAAGCTTTCTTT. It is translated as CASSSRRGGTEAFF.

The chain employs TRBV6-1 and TRBJ1-2; D may be TRBD1 (5 bases). This CDR3 spans 13 amino acids. Germline CDR1 MNHNS, CDR2 SASEGT. V lost 3 bases, J lost 7 bases, and 12 bases lay in between. CDR3 loop: CASSDVQGRGYTF. The CDR3 nucleotides are TGTGCCAGCAGTGACGTCCAGGGACGTGGCTACACCTTC.

V and J are TRBV2 and TRBJ1-1, with a possible D match to TRBD1 (6 bases). CDR3 length equals 14 residues. Trimming cost V 7 bases and J 1 base, with 13 bases left between them. Germline CDR1 reads SNHLY; CDR2 reads FYNNEI. For the CDR3, the DNA is TGTGCCAGCACCGCGGGACAAGGGAACACTGAAGCTTTCTTT. This gives the protein CASTAGQGNTEAFF.

The V gene is TRBV7-2, the J gene TRBJ2-7; TRBD1 aligns across 7 bases. The CDR3 totals 13 residues. Trimming cost V 4 bases and J 2 bases; bases outside gene matches: 2. The germline gives CDR1 SGHTA, CDR2 FQGNSA. CDR3 sequence: CASSSGQTYEQYF. DNA for the CDR3: TGTGCCAGCAGCTCGGGACAGACCTACGAGCAGTACTTC. Filled out from reference TRBV7-2 and TRBJ2-7, the complete variable domain reads GAGVSQSPSNKVTEKGKDVELRCDPISGHTALYWYRQSLGQGLEFLIYFQGNSAPDKSGLPSDRFSAERTGGSVSTLTIQRTQQEDSAVYLCASSSGQTYEQYFGPGTRLTVT.

The chain couples TRBV4-2 to TRBJ2-2; D is possibly TRBD2 (6 bases). Germline V gene lookup returns CDR1 LGHNA and CDR2 YNFKEQ. V dropped 0 bases and J dropped 2 bases, with 16 bases sitting between them. The CDR3 is 18 amino acids. The CDR3, as DNA: TGTGCCAGCAGCCAAGAATCCCTAACGGGAGCAAACACCGGGGAGCTGTTTTTT. Amino acids: CASSQESLTGANTGELFF.

The chain joins TRBV5-1 to TRBJ2-1; D gene ambiguous. The CDR3 runs to 13 residues. CDR1 is SGHRS and CDR2 is YFSETQ in the germline V gene. V was shortened by 4 bases and J by 10 bases, with 15 bases between the two germline ends. CDR3 coding DNA: TGCGCCAGCAGCGCGGACGGAAATTCAGAGCAGTTCTTC. It encodes CASSADGNSEQFF.

This rearrangement joins TRBV7-6 to TRBJ1-1; 8 bases map to TRBD1. CDR3 size: 13 residues. The germline V gene has CDR1 SGHVS and CDR2 FNYEAQ. V lost 6 bases to trimming and J lost 5 bases; unmatched junction nucleotides: 5. The CDR3 DNA is TGTGCCAGCAGTTCAGGGGGCTCAACTGAAGCTTTCTTT. It specifies CASSSGGSTEAFF.

The chain links TRBV29-1 to TRBJ2-5; no firm D call. Germline values: CDR1 SQVTM, CDR2 ANQGSEA. The CDR3 is made up of 12 amino acids. Trimming took off 2 bases at V and 4 bases at J, with 8 bases between the two ends. CDR3 nucleotide sequence: TGCAGCGTTGAATCCGCCGGAGAGACCCAGTACTTC. Residues: CSVESAGETQYF.